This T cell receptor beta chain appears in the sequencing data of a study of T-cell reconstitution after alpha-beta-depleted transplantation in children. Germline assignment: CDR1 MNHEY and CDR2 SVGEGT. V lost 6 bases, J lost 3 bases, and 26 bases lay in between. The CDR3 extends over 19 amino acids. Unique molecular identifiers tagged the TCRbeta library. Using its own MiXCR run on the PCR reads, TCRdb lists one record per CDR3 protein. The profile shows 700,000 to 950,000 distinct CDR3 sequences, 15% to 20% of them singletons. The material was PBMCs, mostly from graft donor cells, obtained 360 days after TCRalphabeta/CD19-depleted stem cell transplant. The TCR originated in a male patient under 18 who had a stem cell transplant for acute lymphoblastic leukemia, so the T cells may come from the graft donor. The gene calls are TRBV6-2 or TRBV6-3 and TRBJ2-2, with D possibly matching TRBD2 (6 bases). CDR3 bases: TGTGCCAGCAGACCTTCCATAGGGGACGGGAGTATCCACACCGGGGAGCTGTTTTTT. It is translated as CASRPSIGDGSIHTGELFF.